The TCR beta chain described here comes from a study of glioma-infiltrating T cells after dendritic cell vaccination. Study-wide results and caveats: Higher TCR clonality did not directly relate to longer survival. Longer survival after dendritic cell vaccination followed higher pretreatment TIL content.

Concerning this clone: Its antigen remains unknown.

None of the glioblastoma patients had an isocitrate dehydrogenase mutation. CDR3 length: 13 amino acids. CDR1 and CDR2 (germline): KGHSH, LQKENI. Trimming removed 2 bases at V and 3 bases at J, with 7 bases between. Primers: 60 V beta forward and 13 J beta reverse. Produced via immunoSEQ multiplex PCR; TCRdb's table is partial and in-frame only. There are roughly 80,000 clones in the sample; roughly 89% occur only once, and about 3.2% lies in the top ten. The chain combines TRBV18 with TRBJ1-2, with D unresolved. Sequencing was performed on blood, taken before dendritic cell vaccination. This clonotype was sampled from a human donor with glioblastoma. CDR3 protein: CASSPWRDYGYTF. CDR3 nucleotide sequence: TGTGCCAGCTCACCATGGAGGGACTATGGCTACACCTTC.